The 13 T cell receptor beta chains presented below share a single source sample, sequenced in a study of early T cells in non-severe SARS-CoV-2 infection. TCRdb re-analysed the 5' RACE reads in MiXCR, keeping a single row per CDR3 protein. This table holds fewer than 40,000 distinct CDR3 sequences, approximately 5.2% found once. Material: whole blood. These receptors were taken from an adult who was a healthcare worker with PCR-confirmed SARS-CoV-2 infection or an uninfected control (not recorded which).

This clonotype appeared a few times. V and J are TRBV18 and TRBJ2-7, with 7 bases aligning to TRBD1. Germline-derived CDR1 and CDR2 are KGHSH and LQKENI. J was trimmed by 6 bases and V by 2 bases; bases with no gene match: 10. The CDR3 consists of 15 residues. The CDR3 DNA reads as TGTGCCAGCTCACCAGAAAGACAGGGAGAAGGCGAGCAGTACGTC. It encodes CASSPERQGEGEQYV.

This clonotype was recorded at least ten times. The V gene is TRBV6-4, the J gene TRBJ2-1; 8 nucleotides agree with TRBD1. Looked up from germline, CDR1 is MRHNA and CDR2 is SNTAGT. This CDR3 has 16 residues. Trimming cost V 5 bases and J 8 bases; bases outside gene matches: 14. CDR3 residues: CASSPYQGAGPDEQFF. The CDR3 DNA reads as TGTGCCAGCAGTCCTTATCAGGGGGCAGGCCCTGATGAGCAGTTCTTC.

This clonotype was seen repeatedly, ten times or more. The chain links TRBV29-1 to TRBJ1-1; D gene uncertain. The CDR3 has 10 residues. The ends were cut back, 7 bases at V and 0 bases at J, with 3 bases in the middle. The V gene's germline CDR1 is SQVTM and CDR2 ANQGSEA. DNA of the CDR3: TGCAGCGCCATGAACACTGAAGCTTTCTTT. Protein sequence: CSAMNTEAFF.

This clonotype was seen at least ten times. V usage is TRBV7-2 and J usage is TRBJ1-1; 8 bases match TRBD1. CDR1 is SGHTA, CDR2 FQGNSA, per germline. V lost 5 bases, J lost 1 base, and 27 bases stayed unmatched. The CDR3 totals 22 residues. CDR3 DNA sequence: TGTGCCAGCAGCCCCATCTGGACAGGGCAAGGGTGGGTTGGTCTTAGGAACACTGAAGCTTTCTTT. Its protein product is CASSPIWTGQGWVGLRNTEAFF.

The chain joins TRBV5-1 to TRBJ2-3; TRBD2 matches 14 bases. Germline V gene sequence: CDR1 SGHRS, CDR2 YFSETQ. CDR3 length equals 16 residues. The trim removed 0 bases at V and 5 bases at J, leaving 2 bases unmatched. CDR3 in amino acids: CASSLAGLAGEDTQYF. The CDR3 region has the DNA TGCGCCAGCAGCTTGGCGGGACTAGCGGGAGAAGATACGCAGTATTTT.

There are a few counts of this clonotype. The rearrangement joins TRBV20-1 to TRBJ2-1; D may match TRBD1 or TRBD2 (6 bases each). The CDR3 covers 15 residues. Germline V lookup: CDR1 DFQATT, CDR2 SNEGSKA (reference sequence). V lost 3 bases to trimming and J lost 8 bases, with 20 bases between them. CDR3 amino acids: CSARGGEGGLDEQFF. CDR3 sequence (DNA): TGCAGTGCTAGGGGCGGAGAGGGGGGTCTCGATGAGCAGTTCTTC.

DNA for the CDR3: TGTGCCAGCAGCCCAGGGGGCACTGAAGCTTTCTTT. As protein: CASSPGGTEAFF. The chain links TRBV27 to TRBJ1-1, with 7 bases that match TRBD1. CDR1 MNHEY and CDR2 SMNVEV come from the germline V gene (reference sequence). The CDR3 runs 12 residues. Trimming removed 6 bases from V and 4 bases from J; junction bases left unmatched: 2.

This clonotype was counted many times. This chain's CDR3 is CASSYSPTSGRLTDTQYF. CDR3 bases: TGTGCCAGCAGTTACTCGCCCACTAGCGGGAGGCTCACAGATACGCAGTATTTT. The chain combines TRBV6-6 with TRBJ2-3; 12 nucleotides line up with TRBD2. The CDR3 covers 18 residues. V lost 0 bases, J lost 2 bases, and 6 bases stayed unmatched. Germline CDR1 is MNHNY and CDR2 is SVGAGI (reference sequence).

This clonotype was recorded at least ten times. The V and J genes are TRBV19 and TRBJ1-3, with D unclear. The CDR3 contains 15 residues. Deletions cut 11 bases from V and 1 base from J, with 18 bases between. CDR1 is LNHDA, CDR2 SQIVND, per germline (reference sequence). This CDR3 reads CAARPTGGSGNTIYF. The CDR3, as DNA: TGTGCCGCTCGCCCTACCGGAGGATCTGGAAACACCATATATTTT. Variable domain in full (rest from reference TRBV19 and TRBJ1-3): DGGITQSPKYLFRKEGQNVTLSCEQNLNHDAMYWYRQDPGQGLRLIYYSQIVNDFQKGDIAEGYSVSREKKESFPLTVTSAQKNPTAFYLCAARPTGGSGNTIYFGEGSWLTVV.

This clonotype was detected ten times or more. CDR3 bases: TGTGCCAGCAGTTACGGTTGGGGCACAGATACGCAGTATTTT. Encoded protein: CASSYGWGTDTQYF. The chain combines TRBV6-5 with TRBJ2-3, with D unresolved. Germline V CDR1 and CDR2: MNHEY, SVGAGI. This CDR3 contains 14 residues. Trimming stripped 2 bases from V and 1 base from J, with 7 bases between.

The sample holds many counts of this clonotype. V and J are TRBV28 and TRBJ2-5; D gene uncertain. The germline CDR1 and CDR2 sequences are MDHEN and SYDVKM. The CDR3 has 15 amino acids. Trimming took off 2 bases at V and 5 bases at J, with 15 bases between the two ends. The CDR3 sequence: CASSLNIWDLETQYF. CDR3 sequence (DNA): TGTGCCAGCAGTTTAAACATATGGGATCTGGAGACCCAGTACTTC. Variable domain in full (rest from reference TRBV28 and TRBJ2-5): DVKVTQSSRYLVKRTGEKVFLECVQDMDHENMFWYRQDPGLGLRLIYFSYDVKMKEKGDIPEGYSVSREKKERFSLILESASTNQTSMYLCASSLNIWDLETQYFGPGTRLLVL.

This clonotype showed up many times. This sequence joins TRBV20-1 and TRBJ1-1; tentative D call: TRBD1 (5 bases). The CDR3 covers 12 residues. The germline V gene has CDR1 DFQATT and CDR2 SNEGSKA (reference sequence). The V end was cut by 7 bases, the J end by 3 bases, with 12 bases between. The CDR3 sequence is CSVETEDTEAFF. The CDR3 DNA follows: TGCAGTGTCGAGACAGAAGACACTGAAGCTTTCTTT.

CDR3 nucleotide sequence: TGCGCCAGCAGCCAAGACGAGGAGGGACTAGCGGTAGCAGATACGCAGTATTTT. Protein sequence: CASSQDEEGLAVADTQYF. This chain joins TRBV4-1 and TRBJ2-3; 11 nucleotides agree with TRBD2. This CDR3 has 18 amino acids. The V gene end was trimmed by 0 bases and the J gene end by 4 bases; junction bases not matched to a gene: 9. The germline V gene encodes CDR1 MGHRA and CDR2 YSYEKL.